This T cell receptor (beta chain) was captured by sequencing in a study of cytomegalovirus exposure and HLA in healthy donors. Germline CDR1 and CDR2: MNHEY and SVGAGI. J gave up 4 bases and V 0 bases, and 2 bases lay outside the gene matches. The CDR3 is made up of 14 amino acids. PCR involved 60 Vbeta and 13 Jbeta primers. Sequencing was performed with immunoSEQ multiplex PCR; in TCRdb, only in-frame clones are kept and a portion is missing. The sample lists around 150,000 clones, about 85% occurring once. The sample was PBMCs. J is TRBJ1-2 and V is TRBV6-5, with 7 bases matching TRBD1. The TCR originated in a man aged 18 to 30 in good health and CMV-seronegative. The CDR3 DNA sequence: TGTGCCAGCAGTTACTCGACAGGGCGCTATGGCTACACCTTC. Translating gives CASSYSTGRYGYTF.